The next 2 T cell receptor beta chains were all read from a single sample in a study of OX40 agonist ivuxolimab in advanced cancers. The protocol was immunoSEQ multiplex PCR, while the TCRdb copy is restricted to in-frame clones and leaves out a portion. This sample has about 65,000 clones, with roughly 80% found just once. The source material was CD4+ or CD8+ T cells sorted from blood, sampled in a trial of the OX40 agonist ivuxolimab. These receptors were obtained from an adult with an advanced solid tumor such as melanoma, head and neck, liver or kidney cancer.

In this sample, this clone turned up once. This chain connects TRBV5-1 to TRBJ2-1; D may be TRBD2 (5 bases). Germline loops: CDR1 SGHRS, CDR2 YFSETQ. There are 12 residues in the CDR3. Trimming shortened V by 1 base and J by 8 bases, and 7 bases separated the two germline ends. CDR3 in DNA: TGCGCCAGCAGCTTGCCCGGGGATGAGCAGTTCTTC. As protein: CASSLPGDEQFF.

This clone appeared a few times. This chain connects TRBV27 to TRBJ1-2; D call uncertain. Trimming stripped 7 bases from V and 4 bases from J, with 16 bases between. This CDR3 spans 14 amino acids. The germline V gene encodes CDR1 MNHEY and CDR2 SMNVEV (reference sequence). DNA for the CDR3: TGTGCCAGCAAGACTTCGGGTAAGGGCTATGGCTACACCTTC. This codes for CASKTSGKGYGYTF.